Reported below is one TCR beta chain. The data are from a study of blood T cell repertoires in COVID-19. Background on the study: T cells, B-cell-depleted T cells, or PBMCs supplied cDNA or gDNA.

Data came from immunoSEQ multiplex PCR; TCRdb stores just in-frame clones and leaves some out. The top ten hold about 7.6% of the sample, which has more than 75,000 clones, 88% seen once. The sequenced sample consisted of peripheral blood. The receptor was derived from a woman between 65 and 79 years old with acute or convalescent COVID-19.

CDR3 in amino acids: CASSPDRDVNEQFF. The CDR3 nucleotides read TGTGCCAGCAGCCCGGACAGGGACGTGAATGAGCAGTTCTTC. This chain uses TRBV5-4 with TRBJ2-1, with 8 bases matching TRBD1. Losses at the gene ends were 4 bases for V and 7 bases for J; bases not matched to a gene: 7. Germline CDR1 reads SGHNT; CDR2 reads YYREEE (reference sequence). This CDR3 has 14 amino acids.